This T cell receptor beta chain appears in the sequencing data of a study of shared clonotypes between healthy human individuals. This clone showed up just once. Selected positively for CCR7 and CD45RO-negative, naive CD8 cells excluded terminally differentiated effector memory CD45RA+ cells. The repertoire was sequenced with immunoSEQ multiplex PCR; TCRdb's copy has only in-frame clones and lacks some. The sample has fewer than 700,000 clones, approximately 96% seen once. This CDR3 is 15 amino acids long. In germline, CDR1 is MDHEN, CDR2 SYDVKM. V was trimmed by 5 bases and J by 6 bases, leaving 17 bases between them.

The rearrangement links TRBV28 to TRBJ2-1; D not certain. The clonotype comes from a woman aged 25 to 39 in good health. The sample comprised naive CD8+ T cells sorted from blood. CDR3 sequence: CASSRTPGFGNEQFF. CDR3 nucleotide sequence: TGTGCCAGCAGTCGTACACCGGGTTTTGGCAATGAGCAGTTCTTC.